A single sample gave rise to the 25 T cell receptor beta chains below, sequenced in a study of blood T cell repertoires in COVID-19. Profiled with immunoSEQ multiplex PCR; TCRdb holds only in-frame clones, not every one. The repertoire includes approximately 97,000 clones, around 87% of them detected once, and around 5.3% sits in the top ten. The sequencing sample was made of peripheral blood. Receptor source: a woman aged 45-59 years with COVID-19, enrolled during active disease.

In this sample, this clone turned up once. The chain combines TRBV4-1 with TRBJ2-1; D might be TRBD2 (6 bases). The CDR3 runs 16 residues. The germline gives CDR1 MGHRA, CDR2 YSYEKL. The V end was cut by 4 bases, the J end by 9 bases, with 22 bases between. The CDR3 DNA sequence: TGCGCCAGCAGCCCCGGAGGGTCAGGGATAACGGCTGAGCAGTTCTTC. Encoded protein: CASSPGGSGITAEQFF.

The chain employs TRBV6-5 and TRBJ2-1, with a weak D call TRBD2 (6 bases). The CDR3 consists of 16 residues. Germline V gene sequence: CDR1 MNHEY, CDR2 SVGAGI. Deletions cut 0 bases from V and 10 bases from J, with 19 bases between. CDR3 DNA: TGTGCCAGCAGTTACTCCTGGCTAGCGCCGGTTCTAGAGCAGTTCTTC. Its protein product is CASSYSWLAPVLEQFF.

The chain has TRBV12-3 or TRBV12-4 and TRBJ2-5; possibly TRBD1 for D (5 bases). Between the trimmed V and J ends, which lost 5 bases and 6 bases, there was a span of 10 bases. The CDR3 runs 12 residues. The CDR3 bases are TGTGCCAGCAGTCAGGACATGCAGACCCAGTACTTC. Protein sequence: CASSQDMQTQYF.

The rearrangement links TRBV5-4 to TRBJ2-5; D is possibly TRBD2 (6 bases). V lost 4 bases and J 5 bases, leaving 21 bases between the germline ends. This CDR3 comprises 16 residues. Looked up from germline, CDR1 is SGHNT and CDR2 is YYREEE (reference sequence). The CDR3 region is CASSHKRTPGGETQYF. The CDR3 region has the DNA TGTGCCAGCAGCCACAAGCGGACTCCTGGGGGGGAGACCCAGTACTTC.

This chain uses TRBV28 with TRBJ1-2; no clear D gene. There are 13 residues in the CDR3. In germline, CDR1 is MDHEN, CDR2 SYDVKM. V lost 6 bases, J lost 2 bases, and 10 bases lay in between. DNA of the CDR3: TGTGCCAGCAGGATGGGCAGAAACTATGGCTACACCTTC. Amino acid sequence: CASRMGRNYGYTF.

V gene TRBV7-2 combines with J gene TRBJ1-2; 8 bases agree with TRBD1. This CDR3 is built from 14 residues. Per the germline V gene, CDR1 is SGHTA and CDR2 is FQGNSA. J lost 0 bases, V lost 3 bases, and 0 bases had no gene match. CDR3 bases: TGTGCCAGCAGCTTGGACAGGGCTAACTATGGCTACACCTTC. Translating it yields CASSLDRANYGYTF.

The chain carries TRBV9 and TRBJ2-3; maybe TRBD1 (6 bases). Trimming stripped 0 bases from V and 4 bases from J, with 21 bases between. Germline CDR1 reads SGDLS; CDR2 reads YYNGEE. The CDR3 runs 18 residues. The CDR3 sequence is CASSVGPKQGTVADTQYF. The CDR3 coding sequence is TGTGCCAGCAGCGTAGGCCCCAAACAGGGCACTGTGGCAGATACGCAGTATTTT.

This chain uses TRBV27 with TRBJ1-2; 10 nucleotides line up with TRBD1. Germline lookup yields CDR1 MNHEY and CDR2 SMNVEV (reference sequence). The CDR3 consists of 15 residues. Germline trimming cut 5 bases from V and 7 bases from J; bases unmatched to any gene: 10. For the CDR3, the DNA is TGTGCCAGCAGTGCCTCCGGGACAGGGGTGCCTGGCTACACCTTC. This sequence encodes CASSASGTGVPGYTF.

The chain employs TRBV10-3 and TRBJ1-6; D remains ambiguous. Trimming removed 3 bases at V and 4 bases at J, with 7 bases between. Germline V CDR1 and CDR2: ENHRY, SYGVKD. CDR3 length: 14 residues. The CDR3 nucleotides are TGTGCCATCAGTGACGTGGCTTATAATTCACCCCTCCACTTT. It is translated as CAISDVAYNSPLHF.

The chain uses TRBV6-6 and TRBJ1-1; D gene uncertain. CDR1 MNHNY and CDR2 SVGAGI come from the germline V gene (reference sequence). The ends were cut back, 2 bases at V and 7 bases at J, with 20 bases in the middle. The CDR3 is made up of 16 amino acids. As DNA, the CDR3 is TGTGCCAGCAGTTACACCGGGGTCGGGCCGTCGAATGAAGCTTTCTTT. Amino acids: CASSYTGVGPSNEAFF.

This sequence joins TRBV7-2 and TRBJ2-5; 12 nucleotides line up with TRBD2. CDR3 size: 18 residues. Losses at the gene ends were 2 bases for V and 2 bases for J; bases not matched to a gene: 9. Germline V CDR1 and CDR2: SGHTA, FQGNSA. The CDR3 DNA is TGTGCCAGCAGCTTACTCCCTAGCGGGGGGGCGAATCAAGAGACCCAGTACTTC. Encoded protein: CASSLLPSGGANQETQYF.

The chain recombines TRBV3-1 (or the pseudogene TRBV3-2) with TRBJ2-3; 8 nucleotides agree with TRBD2. The CDR3 is 17 residues long. Trimming at V came to 1 base and at J to 2 bases, leaving 8 bases not matched to a gene. From germline, CDR1 is LGHDT and CDR2 YNNKEL (reference sequence). This CDR3 reads CASSQGRSGGPTDTQYF. The CDR3, as DNA: TGTGCCAGCAGCCAAGGGCGGAGCGGGGGACCCACAGATACGCAGTATTTT.

This clone was observed a few times. This chain joins TRBV11-3 and TRBJ1-4, with 7 bases matching TRBD1. CDR1 SGHNT and CDR2 YENEEA come from the germline V gene. The CDR3 is made up of 14 amino acids. The V segment lost 1 base and the J segment 7 bases; nucleotides outside the gene matches: 3. CDR3 amino acids: CASSLGGTAEKLFF. CDR3 sequence (DNA): TGTGCCAGCAGCTTAGGGGGGACAGCTGAAAAACTGTTTTTT.

The chain combines TRBV5-5 with TRBJ2-3; a possible D gene is TRBD2 (7 bases). Deletions cut 1 base from V and 2 bases from J, with 14 bases between. From germline, CDR1 is SGHKS and CDR2 YYEKEE (reference sequence). This CDR3 spans 16 amino acids. Here the CDR3 reads CASSLYGGANTDTQYF. The CDR3, as DNA: TGTGCCAGCAGCTTGTATGGGGGGGCGAACACAGATACGCAGTATTTT. The whole variable domain, remainder taken from reference TRBV5-5 and TRBJ2-3, is DAGVTQSPTHLIKTRGQQVTLRCSPISGHKSVSWYQQVLGQGPQFIFQYYEKEERGRGNFPDRFSARQFPNYSSELNVNALLLGDSALYLCASSLYGGANTDTQYFGPGTRLTVL.

The V call is TRBV6-5, the J call TRBJ1-6; D is undetermined. V lost 4 bases, J lost 6 bases, and 10 bases lay in between. The germline V gene encodes CDR1 MNHEY and CDR2 SVGAGI. The CDR3 has 14 residues. The CDR3 DNA is TGTGCCAGCAGTTTTGGCAGACTTAATTCACCCCTCCACTTT. Translating it yields CASSFGRLNSPLHF.

The V and J genes are TRBV10-3 and TRBJ1-1, with 7 bases lining up with TRBD1. Trimming took 4 bases from V and 1 from J; bases not matched to a gene: 3. CDR1 and CDR2 from the germline V gene are ENHRY and SYGVKD. The CDR3 contains 14 residues. The CDR3 DNA is TGTGCCATCAGTGTCCGGGACAGGAACACTGAAGCTTTCTTT. It encodes CAISVRDRNTEAFF.

This chain links TRBV7-6 with TRBJ1-1; the D is unclear. The CDR3 length is 14 residues. V dropped 5 bases and J dropped 1 base, with 11 bases sitting between them. Germline V gene sequence: CDR1 SGHVS, CDR2 FNYEAQ. The CDR3 region is CASSPEDSNTEAFF. CDR3 DNA sequence: TGTGCCAGCAGCCCAGAGGACTCGAACACTGAAGCTTTCTTT. The complete variable domain, with remaining parts taken from reference TRBV7-6 and TRBJ1-1, reads GAGVSQSPRYKVTKRGQDVALRCDPISGHVSLYWYRQALGQGPEFLTYFNYEAQQDKSGLPNDRFSAERPEGSISTLTIQRTEQRDSAMYRCASSPEDSNTEAFFGQGTRLTVV.

The chain links TRBV4-1 to TRBJ2-3; 7 bases fit TRBD1. The CDR3 sequence is 14 residues long. Per the germline V gene, CDR1 is MGHRA and CDR2 is YSYEKL. After removal of 4 bases from V and 2 bases from J, the junction contained 3 bases not matched to a gene. DNA of the CDR3: TGCGCCAGCAGCCGAGACAGGGTCACAGATACGCAGTATTTT. This sequence encodes CASSRDRVTDTQYF.

This rearrangement joins TRBV21-1 to TRBJ2-1; TRBD2, the table's D call, was not compared with the DNA. TRBV21-1 is a pseudogene locus. This CDR3 comprises 14 residues. The CDR3, as DNA: TGTGCCAGCAGCAGTATCCCAGCGGGGGGTCCTGGCTTCTTC. Encoded protein: CASSSIPAGGPGFF.

V is TRBV3-1 (or the pseudogene TRBV3-2) and J is TRBJ1-4; 8 nucleotides match TRBD1. V was clipped by 2 bases and J by 3 bases; unmatched bases: 2. Germline CDR1 is LGHDT and CDR2 is YNNKEL (reference sequence). The CDR3 is 15 residues long. CDR3 DNA sequence: TGTGCCAGCAGCCAAACAGGGGGGTCTAATGAAAAACTGTTTTTT. The encoded protein is CASSQTGGSNEKLFF.

This chain connects TRBV12-3 or TRBV12-4 to TRBJ2-1; the match to TRBD2 covers 9 bases. The CDR3 is 12 residues long. With V trimmed by 10 bases and J by 10 bases, 8 bases remained unmatched. CDR3 coding DNA: TGTGCCACCTCATTAGCGGGGGTGGAGCAGTTCTTC. This codes for CATSLAGVEQFF.

This chain links TRBV2 with TRBJ1-1; D is unresolved. CDR3 size: 12 residues. Germline V gene data show CDR1 as SNHLY and CDR2 as FYNNEI. Trimming stripped 3 bases from V and 6 bases from J, with 8 bases between. The CDR3 region has the DNA TGTGCCAGCAGTGAGAACACCGCTGAAGCTTTCTTT. Encoded protein: CASSENTAEAFF.

The chain recombines TRBV7-9 with TRBJ2-1; 8 bases are shared with TRBD2. CDR3 length: 15 residues. From germline, CDR1 is SEHNR and CDR2 FQNEAQ (reference sequence). V shed 4 bases, J shed 0 bases, and the junction held 2 bases outside the gene matches. Here the CDR3 DNA reads TGTGCCAGCAGCTCTCGGGGGGGCTCCTACAATGAGCAGTTCTTC. Protein: CASSSRGGSYNEQFF.

The J gene is TRBJ2-4, the V gene TRBV7-3, with D perhaps matching TRBD1 (5 bases). Germline V lookup: CDR1 SGHTA, CDR2 FQGTGA. Trimming cost V 1 base and J 9 bases, with 16 bases left between them. The CDR3 spans 15 residues. CDR3 coding DNA: TGTGCCAGCAGCTTAAACGGTCAGGGTGGAACCATTCAGTACTTC. Its protein product is CASSLNGQGGTIQYF.

This clone was counted between two and nine times. CDR3 loop: CASSSTDIFSYNSPLHF. The DNA for the CDR3 is TGTGCCAGCAGCTCGACCGACATTTTCTCCTATAATTCACCCCTCCACTTT. The chain links TRBV5-4 to TRBJ1-6; the D is unclear. Trimming left V 3 bases short and J 0 bases short, with 13 bases between. The length of the CDR3 is 17 residues. The germline V gene encodes CDR1 SGHNT and CDR2 YYREEE (reference sequence).